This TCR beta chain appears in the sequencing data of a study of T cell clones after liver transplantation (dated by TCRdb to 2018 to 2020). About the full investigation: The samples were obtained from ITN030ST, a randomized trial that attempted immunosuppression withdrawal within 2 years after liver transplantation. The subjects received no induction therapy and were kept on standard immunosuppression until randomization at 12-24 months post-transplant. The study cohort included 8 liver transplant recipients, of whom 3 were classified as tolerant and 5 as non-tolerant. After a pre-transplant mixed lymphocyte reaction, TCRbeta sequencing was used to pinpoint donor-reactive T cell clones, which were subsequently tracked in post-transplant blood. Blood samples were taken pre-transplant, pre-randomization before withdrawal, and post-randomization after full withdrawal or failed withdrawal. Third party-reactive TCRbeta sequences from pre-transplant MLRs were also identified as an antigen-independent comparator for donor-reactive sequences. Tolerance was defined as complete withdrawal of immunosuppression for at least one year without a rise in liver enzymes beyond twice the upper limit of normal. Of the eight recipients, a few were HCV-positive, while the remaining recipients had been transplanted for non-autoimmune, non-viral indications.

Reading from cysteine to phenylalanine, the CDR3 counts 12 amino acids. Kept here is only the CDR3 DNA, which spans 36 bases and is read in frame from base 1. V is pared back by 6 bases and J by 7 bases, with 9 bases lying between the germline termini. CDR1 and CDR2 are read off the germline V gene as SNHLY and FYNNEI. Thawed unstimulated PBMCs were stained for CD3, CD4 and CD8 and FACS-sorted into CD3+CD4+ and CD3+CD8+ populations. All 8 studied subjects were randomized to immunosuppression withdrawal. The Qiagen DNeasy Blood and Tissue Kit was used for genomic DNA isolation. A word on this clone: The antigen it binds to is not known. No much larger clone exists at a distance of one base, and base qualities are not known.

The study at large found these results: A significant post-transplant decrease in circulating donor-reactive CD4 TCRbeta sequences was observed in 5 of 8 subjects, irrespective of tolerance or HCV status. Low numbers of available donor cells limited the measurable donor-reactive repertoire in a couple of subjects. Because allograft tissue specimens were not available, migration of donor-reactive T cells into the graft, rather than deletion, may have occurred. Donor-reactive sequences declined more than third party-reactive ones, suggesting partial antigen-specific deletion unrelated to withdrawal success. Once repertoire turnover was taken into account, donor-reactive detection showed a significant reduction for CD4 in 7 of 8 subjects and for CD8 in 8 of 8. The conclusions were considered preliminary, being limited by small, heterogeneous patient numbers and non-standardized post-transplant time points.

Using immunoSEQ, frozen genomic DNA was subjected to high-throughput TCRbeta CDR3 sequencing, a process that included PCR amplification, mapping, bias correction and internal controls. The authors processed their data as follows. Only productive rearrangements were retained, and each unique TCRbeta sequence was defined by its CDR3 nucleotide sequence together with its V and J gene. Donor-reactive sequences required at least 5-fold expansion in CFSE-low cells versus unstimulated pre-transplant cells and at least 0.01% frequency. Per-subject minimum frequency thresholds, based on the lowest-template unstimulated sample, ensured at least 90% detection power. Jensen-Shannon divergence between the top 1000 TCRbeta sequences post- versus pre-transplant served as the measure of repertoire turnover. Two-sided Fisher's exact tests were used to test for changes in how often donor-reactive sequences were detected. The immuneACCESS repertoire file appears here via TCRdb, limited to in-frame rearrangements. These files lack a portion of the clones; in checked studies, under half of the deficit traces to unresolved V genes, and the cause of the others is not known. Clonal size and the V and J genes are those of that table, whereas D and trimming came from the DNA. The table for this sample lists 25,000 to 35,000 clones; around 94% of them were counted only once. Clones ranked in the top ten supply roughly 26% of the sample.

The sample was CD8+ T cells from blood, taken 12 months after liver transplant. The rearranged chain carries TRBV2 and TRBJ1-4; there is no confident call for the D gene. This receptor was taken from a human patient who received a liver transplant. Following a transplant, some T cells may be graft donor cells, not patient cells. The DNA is TGTGCCAGCAGGGGAAGGTCTGAAAAACTGTTTTTT. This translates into CASRGRSEKLFF.